One and the same sample provided the 15 T cell receptor beta chains below, sequenced in a study of shared clonotypes between healthy human individuals. Generated by immunoSEQ multiplex PCR, the TCRdb table keeps only in-frame clones and is missing some. Of 550,000 to 800,000 clones in the sample, about 90% were seen once. Sample: memory CD8+ T cells from PBMCs. Documented subset: CD45RO+ cells pooled with CCR7-negative TemRA cells. These receptor sequences come from a man aged 18 to 29 in good health. Some clones in this sample may be carry-over from other donors' samples.

In the case of this clone: A much larger clonotype is one base distant, so this may be a read error. Within the sample, other DNA sequences also encode this same CDR3. The chain is built from TRBV28 and TRBJ2-2, with D unresolved. This CDR3 contains 11 residues. Looked up from germline, CDR1 is MDHEN and CDR2 is SYDVKM. The ends were cut back, 4 bases at V and 5 bases at J, with 2 bases in the middle. The CDR3 reads CASSSTGELFF. CDR3 nucleotide sequence: TGTGCCAGCAGTTCAACCGGGGAGCTGTTTTTT.

About this clone: Other DNA sequences in this sample translate to the same CDR3. The chain employs TRBV7-9 and TRBJ2-5; D remains unclear. Germline CDR1 and CDR2: SEHNR and FQNEAQ (reference sequence). V lost 1 base, J lost 2 bases, and 8 bases lay in between. The CDR3 has 14 amino acids. The CDR3 DNA reads as TGTGCCAGCAGCTTAGTCGGGCAGCAAGAGACCCAGTACTTC. It specifies CASSLVGQQETQYF.

This chain uses TRBV27 with TRBJ1-2, with D possibly being TRBD1 (5 bases). Germline V gene lookup returns CDR1 MNHEY and CDR2 SMNVEV (reference sequence). CDR3 size: 14 residues. The germline V and J ends were trimmed by 4 bases and 8 bases, with 17 bases remaining between them. In DNA, the CDR3 is TGTGCCAGCAGTTGGGCATGGGGGGTTGGAGGCTACACCTTC. This encodes CASSWAWGVGGYTF.

This CDR3 is CASPKGGTSGKGNEQYF. CDR3 DNA sequence: TGTGCCAGCCCTAAAGGTGGGACTAGCGGGAAAGGCAACGAGCAGTACTTC. The chain employs TRBV2 and TRBJ2-7; 13 bases align to TRBD2. Trimming took 8 bases from V and 5 from J; bases not matched to a gene: 15. The CDR3 spans 17 residues. Germline-derived CDR1 and CDR2 are SNHLY and FYNNEI.

V usage is TRBV15 and J usage is TRBJ1-4; 11 bases fit TRBD1. V was clipped by 5 bases and J by 8 bases; unmatched bases: 19. Germline V gene sequence: CDR1 LNHNV, CDR2 YYDKDF (reference sequence). The CDR3 consists of 19 residues. The CDR3 protein is CATSPSGGQGAGMREKLFF. Written as DNA, the CDR3 is TGTGCCACCAGCCCATCAGGAGGACAGGGGGCCGGTATGAGGGAAAAACTGTTTTTT.

V is TRBV28 and J is TRBJ1-4; D not certain. Germline loops: CDR1 MDHEN, CDR2 SYDVKM. Trimming shortened V by 5 bases and J by 12 bases, and 16 bases separated the two germline ends. The CDR3 covers 13 residues. CDR3 nucleotide sequence: TGTGCCAGCAGTCCACGGACGGAAAAAGAACTGTTTTTT. Amino acid sequence: CASSPRTEKELFF.

The chain couples TRBV7-2 to TRBJ1-6, with TRBD1 matching 7 bases. The CDR3 has 17 residues. Trimming took 4 bases from V and 0 from J; bases not matched to a gene: 6. In germline, CDR1 is SGHTA, CDR2 FQGNSA. CDR3 protein: CASSSTGFLSYNSPLHF. CDR3 DNA sequence: TGTGCCAGCAGCTCGACAGGGTTTCTCTCCTATAATTCACCCCTCCACTTT.

The rearrangement uses TRBV28 and TRBJ2-5, with D perhaps matching TRBD2 (6 bases). Trimming took 3 bases from V and 4 from J, leaving 18 bases between them. The germline gives CDR1 MDHEN, CDR2 SYDVKM. The CDR3 runs 16 residues. The CDR3 here is CASSFLRELGGETQYF. The DNA for the CDR3 is TGTGCCAGCAGTTTCTTACGCGAGTTGGGGGGAGAGACCCAGTACTTC.

This chain joins TRBV29-1 and TRBJ2-7, with no clear D. Germline V gene lookup returns CDR1 SQVTM and CDR2 ANQGSEA. CDR3 size: 12 residues. The ends were cut back, 3 bases at V and 2 bases at J, with 8 bases in the middle. The CDR3 sequence: CSVEGSPYEQYF. In DNA, the CDR3 is TGCAGCGTTGAGGGTAGCCCCTACGAGCAGTACTTC.

The chain links TRBV4-2 to TRBJ2-5, with TRBD2 identical over 7 bases. The CDR3 loop spans 17 amino acids. V trimming: 3 bases; J trimming: 1 base; junction bases outside the gene matches: 11. Germline V lookup: CDR1 LGHNA, CDR2 YNFKEQ. CDR3 region: CASSHHSPSGVQETQYF. In DNA form, the CDR3 reads TGTGCCAGCAGCCACCACTCCCCTAGCGGAGTCCAAGAGACCCAGTACTTC.

The V call is TRBV27, the J call TRBJ1-5; TRBD1 matches at 8 bases. Per the germline V gene, CDR1 is MNHEY and CDR2 is SMNVEV (reference sequence). The CDR3 is 14 amino acids. Germline trimming cut 6 bases from V and 11 bases from J; bases unmatched to any gene: 12. CDR3 sequence (DNA): TGTGCCAGCAGCCTCAGGGGGCGCGGTGAAGCCCAGCATTTT. This codes for CASSLRGRGEAQHF.

With respect to this clone: Other DNA sequences from this sample encode an identical CDR3 as well. The chain carries TRBV7-9 and TRBJ1-5; D unresolved. The CDR3 spans 14 residues. Germline lookup yields CDR1 SEHNR and CDR2 FQNEAQ (reference sequence). V was cut by 4 bases and J by 1 base, with 8 bases left in between. The chain's CDR3 is CASSSTGSNQPQHF. For the CDR3, the DNA is TGTGCCAGCAGCTCGACGGGGAGCAATCAGCCCCAGCATTTT. Together with reference TRBV7-9 and TRBJ1-5, the CDR3 gives the full variable domain: DTGVSQNPRHKITKRGQNVTFRCDPISEHNRLYWYRQTLGQGPEFLTYFQNEAQLEKSRLLSDRFSAERPKGSFSTLEIQRTEQGDSAMYLCASSSTGSNQPQHFGDGTRLSIL.

This rearrangement joins TRBV7-9 to TRBJ2-7, with 7 bases lining up with TRBD1. Germline V CDR1 and CDR2: SEHNR, FQNEAQ (reference sequence). J was trimmed by 4 bases and V by 4 bases; bases with no gene match: 10. The length of the CDR3 is 15 residues. The CDR3 nucleotides read TGTGCCAGCAGCTCCCGGGACAGTGTTCCTTACGAGCAGTACTTC. It codes for CASSSRDSVPYEQYF.

This sequence joins TRBV5-5 and TRBJ2-5; D could derive from TRBD1 or TRBD2 (7 bases each). CDR3 length: 15 amino acids. Germline CDR1 reads SGHKS; CDR2 reads YYEKEE (reference sequence). V was cut by 3 bases and J by 4 bases, with 16 bases left in between. CDR3: CASSWDYRGLETQYF. CDR3 in DNA: TGTGCCAGCAGCTGGGACTACAGGGGATTAGAGACCCAGTACTTC.

The chain couples TRBV27 to TRBJ1-3; D may be TRBD1 (5 bases). Germline CDR1 is MNHEY and CDR2 is SMNVEV (reference sequence). The CDR3 totals 14 residues. The V and J ends lost 6 bases and 4 bases respectively, with 13 bases between them. The CDR3 nucleotides read TGTGCCAGCAGGGGAAGGGACGGCGGAAACACCATATATTTT. Protein: CASRGRDGGNTIYF.